Listed below are T cell receptor beta chains from one sample, sequenced in a study of shared clonotypes between healthy human individuals. The assay was immunoSEQ multiplex PCR, and TCRdb's table has in-frame clones only and misses some. The table lists some 680,000 clones, about three quarters of them singletons. Source material: memory CD4+ T cells sorted from blood. These receptors all stem from a woman between 25 and 40 years old in good health. CDR3s include the opening cysteine and the closing phenylalanine or tryptophan. A D gene is named only where the DNA matches it firmly. Size is stated for part of the rows, as once, few or many counts, or as a class when the clone is expanded.

NA,TRBJ1-5,TRBV10-2,once,CASSGEMVQPQHF,TGCGCCAGCAGCGGTGAGATGGTCCAGCCCCAGCATTTT
TRBD2,TRBJ2-2,TRBV7-9,many,CASSPRTSGLNTGELFF,TGTGCCAGCAGCCCCCGGACTAGCGGGCTGAACACCGGGGAGCTGTTTTTT
NA,TRBJ1-2,TRBV7-8,NA,CASSKTRGNYGYTF,TGTGCCAGCAGCAAGACCAGAGGGAACTATGGCTACACCTTC
NA,TRBJ1-2,TRBV19,NA,CASSGDRNYGYTF,TGTGCCAGTAGTGGGGACCGGAACTATGGCTACACCTTC
TRBD2,TRBJ2-7,TRBV28,NA,CASKTGTRAYEQYF,TGTGCCAGCAAGACCGGGACTAGAGCCTACGAGCAGTACTTC
NA,TRBJ2-5,TRBV27,NA,CASSFKYQETQYF,TGTGCCAGCAGTTTCAAGTACCAAGAGACCCAGTACTTC
TRBD1,TRBJ2-1,TRBV15,NA,CATSRDGDRGHEQFF,TGTGCCACCAGCAGAGATGGGGACAGGGGCCATGAGCAGTTCTTC
TRBD2,TRBJ2-3,TRBV19,NA,CASSTYKSGVSTDTQYF,TGTGCCAGTAGTACTTATAAGAGCGGGGTTAGCACAGATACGCAGTATTTT
NA,TRBJ1-2,TRBV6-5,NA,CASSYTANYGYTF,TGTGCCAGCAGTTATACAGCTAACTATGGCTACACCTTC
NA,TRBJ1-2,TRBV6-6,NA,CASTDQRGRYGYTF,TGTGCCAGCACAGACCAGCGGGGTCGATATGGCTACACCTTC
NA,TRBJ1-5,TRBV2,few,CASSPEWGNQPQHF,TGTGCCAGCAGCCCCGAGTGGGGCAATCAGCCCCAGCATTTT
NA,TRBJ1-1,TRBV6-6,NA,CASSYSEGRTEAFF,TGTGCCAGCAGTTACTCTGAGGGGCGGACTGAAGCTTTCTTT
NA,TRBJ2-1,TRBV14,few,CASSHSLSEQFF,TGTGCCAGCAGCCATAGCCTCAGTGAGCAGTTCTTC
NA,TRBJ1-1,TRBV28,NA,CASSLGEAFF,TGTGCCAGCAGTTTGGGAGAAGCTTTCTTT
TRBD1,TRBJ2-2,TRBV10-3,NA,CAIRGQGDGELFF,TGTGCCATCAGAGGACAGGGTGACGGGGAGCTGTTTTTT
NA,TRBJ1-4,TRBV6-1,NA,CASSWGGDPEKLFF,TGTGCCAGCAGCTGGGGGGGAGACCCGGAAAAACTGTTTTTT
NA,TRBJ2-1,TRBV10-1,NA,CASSAYELEQFF,TGCGCCAGCAGTGCCTATGAGCTCGAGCAGTTCTTC
NA,TRBJ2-7,TRBV7-8,NA,CASSLKRGVTTYEQYF,TGTGCCAGCAGCTTAAAGAGAGGAGTAACTACCTACGAGCAGTACTTC
NA,TRBJ1-2,TRBV5-6,NA,CASSLGRTNYGYTF,TGTGCCAGCAGCTTGGGGCGCACGAACTATGGCTACACCTTC
TRBD2,TRBJ2-7,TRBV5-1,NA,CASSFSFPLAGGGDYEQYF,TGCGCCAGCAGCTTTTCGTTCCCTCTAGCGGGAGGTGGAGATTACGAGCAGTACTTC
NA,TRBJ2-7,TRBV29-1,few,CSVDDAGTGSYEQYF,TGCAGCGTTGATGACGCAGGGACGGGCTCCTACGAGCAGTACTTC
NA,TRBJ2-7,TRBV11-2,few,CASSAQQGASYEQYF,TGTGCCAGCAGCGCTCAACAAGGCGCCTCCTACGAGCAGTACTTC
NA,TRBJ1-2,TRBV27,NA,CASSLSRGQDGYTF,TGTGCCAGCAGTTTATCCAGGGGCCAGGATGGCTACACCTTC
NA,TRBJ1-1,TRBV27,many,CASTKAGNTEAFF,TGTGCCAGCACCAAGGCGGGGAACACTGAAGCTTTCTTT
NA,TRBJ1-1,TRBV6-6,NA,CASSLLGGGMNTEAFF,TGTGCCAGCTCATTACTAGGAGGGGGTATGAACACTGAAGCTTTCTTT
NA,TRBJ1-4,TRBV11-2,few,CASSRRDIAELFF,TGTGCCAGCAGCCGAAGGGACATTGCCGAACTGTTTTTT
NA,TRBJ2-3,TRBV11-3,NA,CASSLGHNDGTDTQYF,TGTGCCAGCAGCCTCGGACATAATGATGGGACAGATACGCAGTATTTT
NA,TRBJ2-2,TRBV6-1,NA,CASMTGGSHTGELFF,TGTGCCAGTATGACGGGGGGCTCTCACACCGGGGAGCTGTTTTTT
TRBD1,TRBJ1-3,TRBV25-1,NA,CASSEDRGTGNTIYF,TGTGCCAGCAGTGAAGACAGGGGGACCGGAAACACCATATATTTT
NA,TRBJ2-7,TRBV4-1,few,CASSQDTTYEQYF,TGCGCCAGCAGCCAAGATACTACCTACGAGCAGTACTTC
TRBD2,TRBJ2-5,TRBV6-5,NA,CASSGTSLETQYF,TGTGCCAGCAGTGGGACTAGCTTGGAGACCCAGTACTTC
NA,TRBJ2-6,TRBV7-9,NA,CASSLARSGANVLTF,TGTGCCAGCAGCTTAGCCCGATCTGGGGCCAACGTCCTGACTTTC
NA,TRBJ2-1,TRBV11-2,NA,CASSRGESSYNEQFF,TGTGCCAGCAGTCGCGGGGAGAGCTCCTACAATGAGCAGTTCTTC
TRBD2,TRBJ2-1,TRBV11-2,NA,CASSLVGGTSGYNEQFF,TGTGCCAGCAGCTTAGTAGGGGGGACTAGCGGTTACAATGAGCAGTTCTTC
TRBD2,TRBJ2-7,TRBV28,NA,CASRSSGRAVYEQYF,TGTGCCAGCAGGTCTAGCGGGAGGGCTGTTTACGAGCAGTACTTC
NA,TRBJ2-7,TRBV18,few,CASSPMPYEQYF,TGTGCCAGCTCACCGATGCCGTACGAGCAGTACTTC
NA,TRBJ2-7,TRBV5-5,NA,CASSFWGSYEQYF,TGTGCCAGCAGCTTCTGGGGCTCCTACGAGCAGTACTTC
TRBD2,TRBJ2-3,TRBV9,NA,CASSYLGTRASSDTQYF,TGTGCCAGCAGCTACCTAGGGACTAGAGCCTCGTCAGATACGCAGTATTTT
TRBD1,TRBJ2-7,TRBV15,NA,CATSRVGGDRDHEQYF,TGTGCCACCAGCAGAGTAGGCGGGGACAGGGACCACGAGCAGTACTTC
TRBD1,TRBJ1-1,TRBV18,few,CASSGDRGQTEAFF,TGTGCCAGCTCAGGGGACAGGGGGCAAACTGAAGCTTTCTTT
TRBD1,TRBJ2-3,TRBV30,NA,CAWSVKGADTQYF,TGTGCCTGGAGTGTAAAGGGGGCGGATACGCAGTATTTT
TRBD1,TRBJ1-1,TRBV6-1,NA,CASSVPGGTEAFF,TGTGCCAGCAGTGTACCAGGGGGCACCGAAGCTTTCTTT
NA,TRBJ1-1,TRBV6-4,NA,CASSVGPDTEAFF,TGTGCCAGCAGTGTGGGGCCCGACACTGAAGCTTTCTTT
NA,TRBJ2-3,TRBV6-5,NA,CASSYPGTDTQYF,TGTGCCAGCAGTTACCCGGGCACAGATACGCAGTATTTT
NA,TRBJ1-2,TRBV28,NA,CASSTLGRVGFTF,TGTGCCAGCAGTACCCTGGGCAGGGTGGGTTTCACCTTC
NA,TRBJ2-3,TRBV5-4,NA,CASSLGRADTQYF,TGTGCCAGCAGCTTGGGTAGGGCGGATACGCAGTATTTT
NA,TRBJ1-5,TRBV5-1,NA,CASSLGDVYSNQPQHF,TGCGCCAGCAGCTTGGGGGACGTATATAGCAATCAGCCCCAGCATTTT
NA,TRBJ2-7,TRBV6-6,NA,CASRTTDRSSYEQYF,TGTGCCAGCAGAACCACGGACAGATCCTCCTACGAGCAGTACTTC
NA,TRBJ2-5,TRBV19,NA,CASSRGKETQYF,TGTGCCAGTAGTAGAGGAAAAGAGACCCAGTACTTC
NA,TRBJ1-1,TRBV11-2,once,CASSLGGRSTEAFF,TGTGCCAGCAGCTTAGGGGGACGAAGCACTGAAGCTTTCTTT
TRBD2,TRBJ2-4,TRBV30,once,CAWSEIAGGGIQYF,TGTGCCTGGAGTGAGATAGCGGGAGGAGGAATTCAGTACTTC
TRBD1,TRBJ1-6,TRBV7-8,many,CASSLDRGPLHF,TGTGCCAGCAGCCTGGACAGGGGACCCCTCCACTTT
TRBD1,TRBJ1-2,TRBV5-1,NA,CASSQGQERYGYTF,TGCGCCAGCAGCCAGGGACAGGAACGGTATGGCTACACCTTC
NA,TRBJ1-1,TRBV27,NA,CASRERGNTEAFF,TGTGCCAGCAGAGAGAGGGGGAACACTGAAGCTTTCTTT